These 3 T cell receptor beta chains were all obtained from the same sample, sequenced in a study of T cell responses to AZD1222 COVID-19 vaccine. Produced via immunoSEQ multiplex PCR; TCRdb's table is partial and in-frame only. The data show approximately 89,000 clones, with 86% seen just once and approximately 5.6% held by the top ten. Sequenced here: peripheral blood, sampled 28 days after the second AZD1222 dose. These receptors were obtained from an adult who received the AZD1222 COVID-19 vaccine.

The rearrangement uses TRBV10-1 and TRBJ2-1; D might be TRBD1 or TRBD2, each matching 6 bases. This CDR3 is built from 14 residues. Looked up from germline, CDR1 is WNHNN and CDR2 is SYGVQD (reference sequence). Trimming took off 2 bases at V and 9 bases at J, with 14 bases between the two ends. CDR3 region: CASSERGTAGEQFF. Here the CDR3 DNA reads TGCGCCAGCAGTGAGAGGGGGACTGCGGGTGAGCAGTTCTTC.

The rearrangement uses TRBV7-8 and TRBJ2-2; D is unclear. Germline V gene lookup returns CDR1 SGHVS and CDR2 FQNEAQ. This CDR3 has 12 amino acids. The ends were cut back, 5 bases at V and 6 bases at J, with 7 bases in the middle. The CDR3 region has the DNA TGTGCCAGCAGCCTAGACGCCGGGGAGCTGTTTTTT. The encoded protein is CASSLDAGELFF.

V usage is TRBV5-1 and J usage is TRBJ1-6; 10 positions match TRBD1. CDR3 length: 14 amino acids. Trimming took 6 bases from V and 7 from J; bases not matched to a gene: 4. CDR1 SGHRS and CDR2 YFSETQ come from the germline V gene. CDR3 residues: CASKMDRGNSPLHF. Here the CDR3 DNA reads TGCGCCAGCAAGATGGACAGGGGGAATTCACCCCTCCACTTT.